The 14 T cell receptor beta chains below were found in one sample sequenced in a study of OX40 agonist ivuxolimab in advanced cancers. Produced via immunoSEQ multiplex PCR; TCRdb's table is partial and in-frame only. This sample has about 84,000 clones, with about 85% found just once. The material sequenced was CD4+ or CD8+ T cells sorted from blood, taken in a trial of the OX40 agonist ivuxolimab. The receptor source for this set is an adult with an advanced solid tumor such as melanoma, head and neck, liver or kidney cancer.

The gene calls are TRBV10-1 and TRBJ2-1; 12 bases match TRBD2. In germline, CDR1 is WNHNN, CDR2 SYGVQD (reference sequence). The CDR3 is 15 residues long. V trimming: 2 bases; J trimming: 12 bases; junction bases outside the gene matches: 8. CDR3 bases: TGCGCCAGCAGTGAGGGGGCTAGCGGGGGGGCGACGCAGTTCTTC. It translates to CASSEGASGGATQFF.

This clone has a single count. This chain connects TRBV28 to TRBJ1-2; no clear D gene. From germline, CDR1 is MDHEN and CDR2 SYDVKM. CDR3 length: 11 amino acids. Trimming pared 7 bases from V and 7 bases from J, leaving 10 bases between. CDR3 region: CASTIEGGYTF. In DNA form, the CDR3 reads TGTGCCAGCACCATTGAGGGTGGCTACACCTTC.

V gene TRBV20-1 combines with J gene TRBJ2-3; D uncertain. The V end was cut by 8 bases, the J end by 6 bases, with 6 bases between. Germline V gene data show CDR1 as DFQATT and CDR2 as SNEGSKA (reference sequence). This CDR3 spans 9 amino acids. The CDR3: CSLGDTQYF. CDR3 bases: TGCAGTTTGGGGGATACGCAGTATTTT.

There are a few counts of this clone. This sequence joins TRBV10-1 and TRBJ1-2; 10 bases map to TRBD1. The germline gives CDR1 WNHNN, CDR2 SYGVQD (reference sequence). CDR3 length equals 15 residues. V shed 4 bases and J 0 bases; nucleotides not matched to a gene: 2. CDR3 residues: CASSAGQGTNYGYTF. CDR3 bases: TGCGCCAGCAGTGCGGGACAGGGGACTAACTATGGCTACACCTTC.

The gene calls are TRBV9 and TRBJ2-7; 7 positions match TRBD2. CDR3 size: 14 residues. With V trimmed by 3 bases and J by 4 bases, 7 bases remained unmatched. Germline values: CDR1 SGDLS, CDR2 YYNGEE. The CDR3 region has the DNA TGTGCCAGCAGCGCGCGGGGGAATGGATACGAGCAGTACTTC. The encoded protein is CASSARGNGYEQYF.

The DNA of the CDR3 is TGTGCCAGCAGTGGAACAGATCAAGAGACCCAGTACTTC. It translates to CASSGTDQETQYF. V and J are TRBV6-1 and TRBJ2-5; D call uncertain. The CDR3 sequence is 13 residues long. CDR1 is MNHNS and CDR2 is SASEGT in the germline V gene. V was cut by 4 bases and J by 2 bases, with 8 bases left in between.

This clone was recorded only once. The rearrangement joins TRBV29-1 to TRBJ2-1; TRBD1 aligns across 7 bases. The germline CDR1 and CDR2 sequences are SQVTM and ANQGSEA. The CDR3 length is 12 residues. V shed 6 bases and J 9 bases; nucleotides not matched to a gene: 8. CDR3 in amino acids: CSVQGDTAEQFF. The CDR3 bases are TGCAGCGTGCAGGGGGATACGGCTGAGCAGTTCTTC.

The chain is built from TRBV7-8 and TRBJ1-2; 8 positions agree with TRBD1. V dropped 1 base and J dropped 4; count of bases not matched to a gene: 8. This CDR3 is 16 amino acids long. Germline CDR1 SGHVS, CDR2 FQNEAQ. CDR3 loop: CASSLGFRTGTYGYTF. The CDR3 DNA follows: TGTGCCAGCAGCTTAGGGTTTCGGACAGGGACCTATGGCTACACCTTC.

V gene TRBV6-1 combines with J gene TRBJ1-5; 7 bases line up with TRBD1. Trimming took 6 bases from V and 0 from J; bases not matched to a gene: 5. The CDR3 is made up of 15 amino acids. Germline CDR1 and CDR2: MNHNS and SASEGT. The CDR3 sequence: CASRGQPDSNQPQHF. DNA for the CDR3: TGTGCCAGCAGGGGACAGCCAGATAGCAATCAGCCCCAGCATTTT.

The sample holds one count of this clone. The chain recombines TRBV15 with TRBJ2-1, with TRBD2 identical over 7 bases. This CDR3 is built from 16 residues. The J segment lost 4 bases and the V segment lost 0 bases, leaving 6 bases of the junction unmatched. CDR1 LNHNV and CDR2 YYDKDF come from the germline V gene (reference sequence). For the CDR3, the DNA is TGTGCCACCAGCAGAGATCTTAGGGGAGGGTACAATGAGCAGTTCTTC. Protein sequence: CATSRDLRGGYNEQFF.

This chain joins TRBV28 and TRBJ2-2; D is ambiguous. The germline V gene has CDR1 MDHEN and CDR2 SYDVKM. V lost 1 base to trimming and J lost 0 bases, with 9 bases between them. This CDR3 contains 16 residues. In nucleotides, the CDR3 is TGTGCCAGCAGTTTATTGGGCTTCGCGAACACCGGGGAGCTGTTTTTT. The encoded protein is CASSLLGFANTGELFF.

CDR3 coding DNA: TGTGCCAGTGGGGGTCAACGGCGAGCCACAGATACGCAGTATTTT. Its protein is CASGGQRRATDTQYF. The chain couples TRBV19 to TRBJ2-3; D is possibly TRBD1 or TRBD2 (5 bases each). V gave up 8 bases and J gave up 2 bases, with 17 bases separating them. CDR3 length equals 15 residues. Germline CDR1 LNHDA, CDR2 SQIVND (reference sequence).

The genes are TRBV14 and TRBJ2-1; 10 bases map to TRBD1. The CDR3 is 17 residues long. J gave up 4 bases and V 0 bases, and 6 bases lay outside the gene matches. CDR1 SGHDN and CDR2 FVKESK come from the germline V gene. CDR3 nucleotide sequence: TGTGCCAGCAGCCAAGAGTTCGGGACAGGGGCTTACAATGAGCAGTTCTTC. Translating it yields CASSQEFGTGAYNEQFF. Based on the CDR3 plus reference TRBV14 and TRBJ2-1, the full variable domain is EAGVTQFPSHSVIEKGQTVTLRCDPISGHDNLYWYRRVMGKEIKFLLHFVKESKQDESGMPNNRFLAERTGGTYSTLKVQPAELEDSGVYFCASSQEFGTGAYNEQFFGPGTRLTVL.

The rearrangement uses TRBV21-1 and TRBJ1-2; the D segment call TRBD1 is taken from the table without a DNA check. TRBV21-1 is listed as a pseudogene. The CDR3 consists of 18 residues. The DNA for the CDR3 is TGTGCCAACCGAGGGGGTTTGCGCGTTCGCCTGAAAGAACATGGCTACACCTTC. Amino acid sequence: CANRGGLRVRLKEHGYTF.